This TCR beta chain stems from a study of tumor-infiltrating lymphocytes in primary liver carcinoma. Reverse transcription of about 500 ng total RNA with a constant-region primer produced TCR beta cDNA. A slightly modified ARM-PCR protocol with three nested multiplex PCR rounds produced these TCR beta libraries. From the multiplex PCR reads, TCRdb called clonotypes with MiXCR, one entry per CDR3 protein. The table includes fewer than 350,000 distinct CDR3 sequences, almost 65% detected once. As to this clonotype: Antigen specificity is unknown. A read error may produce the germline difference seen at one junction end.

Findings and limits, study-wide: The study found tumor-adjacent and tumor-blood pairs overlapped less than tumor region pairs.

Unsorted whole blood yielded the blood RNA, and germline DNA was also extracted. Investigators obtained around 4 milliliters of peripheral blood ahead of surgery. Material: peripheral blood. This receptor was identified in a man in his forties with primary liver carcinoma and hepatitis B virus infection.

CDR3 sequence reads: CSVVGLAGLAKNTQYF. Written as DNA, the CDR3 is TGCAGCGTCGTGGGACTAGCGGGACTGGCCAAAAACACTCAGTACTTC. The V and J genes are TRBV29-1 and TRBJ2-4, with 13 positions matching TRBD2. This CDR3 comprises 16 residues. Germline V gives CDR1 SQVTM, CDR2 ANQGSEA. Full variable domain (rest looked up from reference TRBV29-1 and TRBJ2-4): SAVISQKPSRDICQRGTSLTIQCQVDSQVTMMFWYRQQPGQSLTLIATANQGSEATYESGFVIDKFPISRPNLTFSTLTVSNMSPEDSSIYLCSVVGLAGLAKNTQYFGAGTRLSVL.